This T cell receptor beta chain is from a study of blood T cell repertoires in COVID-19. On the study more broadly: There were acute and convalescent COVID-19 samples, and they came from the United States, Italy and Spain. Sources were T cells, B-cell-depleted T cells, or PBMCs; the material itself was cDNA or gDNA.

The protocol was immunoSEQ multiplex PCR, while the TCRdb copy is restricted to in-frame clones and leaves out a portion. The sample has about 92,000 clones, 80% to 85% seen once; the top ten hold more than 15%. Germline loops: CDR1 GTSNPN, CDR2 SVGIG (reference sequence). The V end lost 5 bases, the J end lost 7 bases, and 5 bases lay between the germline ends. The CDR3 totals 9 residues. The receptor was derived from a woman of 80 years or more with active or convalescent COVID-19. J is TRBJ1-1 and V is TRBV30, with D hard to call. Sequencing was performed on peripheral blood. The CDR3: CAWRSEAFF. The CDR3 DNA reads TGTGCCTGGCGCAGTGAAGCTTTCTTT. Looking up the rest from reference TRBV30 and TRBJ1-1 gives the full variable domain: SQTIHQWPATLVQPVGSPLSLECTVEGTSNPNLYWYRQAAGRGLQLLFYSVGIGQISSEVPQNLSASRPQDRQFILSSKKLLLSDSGFYLCAWRSEAFFGQGTRLTVV.